This T cell receptor beta chain was sequenced in a study of blood T cell repertoires in COVID-19. As for the study in general: Researchers got acute and convalescent COVID-19 samples from the United States, Italy and Spain. PBMCs, B-cell-depleted T cells, or T cells were the source of the cDNA or gDNA that made up the material.

Authors' analysis steps: For nucleated cells, counts were estimated from reference gene primer amplification. Data came from immunoSEQ multiplex PCR; TCRdb stores just in-frame clones and leaves some out. That table is the source of V, J and clone size, and D and trimming were worked out from the DNA. The sample has just under 60,000 clones, around 90% seen once. The sequenced sample was peripheral blood. The TCR sequence derives from a human donor with active COVID-19. The donor label of this sample is uncertain.

This chain's CDR3 is CAISPTGGELFF. In nucleotides, the CDR3 is TGTGCCATCAGTCCCACGGGCGGGGAGCTGTTTTTT. This chain uses TRBV10-3 with TRBJ2-2; D not resolved. V was shortened by 5 bases and J by 7 bases, with 8 bases between the two germline ends. The CDR3 is 12 residues long. The germline V gene encodes CDR1 ENHRY and CDR2 SYGVKD.